The clone carrying this TCR beta chain was seen only a few times. The antigen remains undetermined. A read error may be the cause here, since a much bigger clone is one base away. The data originate from a study of T cell repertoires in cytomegalovirus infection. At the level of the study: Based on public TCR beta signatures, there were indications of CMV infection and of a matching HLA type. Study observations and caveats: Cumulated frequencies of public TCR beta families served to identify carriers of CMV plus the relevant HLA. HLA-C-restricted CMV-specific TCR beta clonotypes were dominant in the ex vivo response.

Via MiXCR, TCRdb re-called the reads, giving one row per CDR3 protein. The sample holds about 230,000 distinct CDR3 sequences; about 23% are singletons and the top ten take roughly 18%. Germline CDR1 SGHVT, CDR2 SQSDAQ. CDR3 length: 15 residues. The chain links TRBV7-4 to TRBJ2-3, with D maybe TRBD2 (6 bases). Source material: CD8+ T cells from PBMCs. The TCR originated in a human donor in good health (CMV status not recorded). Some clones in this sample may be carry-over from other donors' samples. The CDR3 bases are TGTGCCAGCAGCTTAGATCGCGGGGTGACAGATATGCAGTATTTT. This translates into CASSLDRGVTDMQYF.